These T cell receptor beta chains were read from a single sample in a study of T cells in Graves' hyperthyroidism and ophthalmopathy. TCRdb reanalysed the multiplex PCR reads using MiXCR and keeps one entry per CDR3 protein. The sample has 480,000 or so distinct CDR3 sequences, 13% to 15% seen once. The specimen was blood. The receptors were sampled from a woman aged 18-35 years with Graves' hyperthyroidism. The CDR3 runs from the conserved cysteine through the conserved F or W. Fields, in order: J gene, D gene, V gene, clone size, CDR3 DNA, CDR3 protein. A D gene is named only where the DNA matches it firmly. The listing skips clone size in some rows; elsewhere it reads once, few, many or a size class.

TRBJ2-3,TRBD1,TRBV11-3,many,TGTGCCAGCAGCCGCGGGACAGGGAGTACAGATACGCAGTATTTT,CASSRGTGSTDTQYF
TRBJ2-4,TRBD2,TRBV18,many,TGTGCCAGCTCAGCCCTGGACGGGGGGAAAAACATTCAGTACTTC,CASSALDGGKNIQYF
TRBJ1-2,.,TRBV12-3/TRBV12-4,.,TGTGCCAGCAGTTTAGCGTTGTCAGGGGGCTACACCTTC,CASSLALSGGYTF
TRBJ1-1,.,TRBV11-2,.,TGTGCCAGCAGCTTAGATTTCCAAGTTCTTGAAGCTTTCTTT,CASSLDFQVLEAFF
TRBJ1-2,TRBD1,TRBV5-1,.,TGCGCCAGCAGCTTGGAGACAGGGTTTAGCTATGGCTACACCTTC,CASSLETGFSYGYTF
TRBJ1-5,.,TRBV12-3/TRBV12-4,many,TGTGCCAGCAGTTTCGGCTTTGGGGGGTGGCAGCCCCAGCATTTT,CASSFGFGGWQPQHF
TRBJ1-2,.,TRBV11-2,many,TGTGCCAGCAGCTTATTTTCGGGTTACGGCTACACCTTC,CASSLFSGYGYTF
TRBJ2-5,TRBD2,TRBV6-1,many,TGTGCCAGCAGTTCCGGACTAGCGGGAGGGTGGCAAGAGACCCAGTACTTC,CASSSGLAGGWQETQYF
TRBJ2-1,TRBD2,TRBV19,.,TGTGCCAGTAGTATTTCAGTCGGACTAGCGGGGTCCTACAATGAGCAGTTCTTC,CASSISVGLAGSYNEQFF
TRBJ2-5,TRBD1,TRBV15,.,TGTGCCACCAGCAGCAACAGGGGGGAAGAGACCCAGTACTTC,CATSSNRGEETQYF
TRBJ2-5,.,TRBV30,many,TGTGCCTGGAGTCCGGGACTCCGAGGAGAGACCCAGTACTTC,CAWSPGLRGETQYF
TRBJ2-6,TRBD2,TRBV6-5,.,TGTGCCAGCAGTTACGGCGGGAGGGCCTCTGGGGCCAACGTCCTGACTTTC,CASSYGGRASGANVLTF